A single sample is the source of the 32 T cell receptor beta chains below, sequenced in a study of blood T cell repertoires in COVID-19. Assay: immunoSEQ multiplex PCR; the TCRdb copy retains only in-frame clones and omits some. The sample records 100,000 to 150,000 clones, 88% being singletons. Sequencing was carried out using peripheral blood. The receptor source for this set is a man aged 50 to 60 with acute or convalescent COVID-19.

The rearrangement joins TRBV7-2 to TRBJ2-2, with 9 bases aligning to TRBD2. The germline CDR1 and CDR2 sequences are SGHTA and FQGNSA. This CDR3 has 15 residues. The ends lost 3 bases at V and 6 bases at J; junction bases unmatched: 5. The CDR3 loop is CASSFSSGTAGELFF. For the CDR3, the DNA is TGTGCCAGCAGCTTTTCTAGCGGGACGGCCGGGGAGCTGTTTTTT.

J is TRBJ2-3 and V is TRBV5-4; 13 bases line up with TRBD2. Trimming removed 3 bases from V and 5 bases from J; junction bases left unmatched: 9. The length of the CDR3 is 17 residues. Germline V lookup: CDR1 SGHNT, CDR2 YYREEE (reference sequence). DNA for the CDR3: TGTGCCAGCAGCTCGGGACTAGCGGGAAGAGTGGGAGATACGCAGTATTTT. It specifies CASSSGLAGRVGDTQYF.

CDR3 DNA sequence: TGTGCCAGCAGGCAACAGGGGGCTGAGCAGTACTTC. This translates into CASRQQGAEQYF. This chain uses TRBV12-3 or TRBV12-4 with TRBJ2-7; 9 nucleotides agree with TRBD1. V gave up 6 bases and J gave up 7 bases; unmatched junction bases: 4. CDR3 size: 12 residues.

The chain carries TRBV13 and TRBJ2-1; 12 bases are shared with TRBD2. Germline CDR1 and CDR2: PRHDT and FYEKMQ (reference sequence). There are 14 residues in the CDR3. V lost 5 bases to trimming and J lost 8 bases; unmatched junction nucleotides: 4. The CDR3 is CASSRGLAGYEQFF. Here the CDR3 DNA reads TGTGCCAGCAGCCGGGGACTAGCGGGCTATGAGCAGTTCTTC.

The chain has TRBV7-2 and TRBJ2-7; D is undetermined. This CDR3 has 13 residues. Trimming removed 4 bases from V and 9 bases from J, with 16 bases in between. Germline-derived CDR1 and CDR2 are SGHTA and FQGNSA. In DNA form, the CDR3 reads TGTGCCAGCAGCTCTGACATCGGCCTCGGGCAGTACTTC. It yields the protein CASSSDIGLGQYF. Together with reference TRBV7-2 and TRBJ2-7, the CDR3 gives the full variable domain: GAGVSQSPSNKVTEKGKDVELRCDPISGHTALYWYRQSLGQGLEFLIYFQGNSAPDKSGLPSDRFSAERTGGSVSTLTIQRTQQEDSAVYLCASSSDIGLGQYFGPGTRLTVT.

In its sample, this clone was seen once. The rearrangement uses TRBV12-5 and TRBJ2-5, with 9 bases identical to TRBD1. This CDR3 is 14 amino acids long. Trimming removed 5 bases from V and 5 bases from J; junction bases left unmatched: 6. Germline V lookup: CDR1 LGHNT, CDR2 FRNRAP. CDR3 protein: CASGPGQGTETQYF. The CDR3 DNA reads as TGTGCTAGTGGTCCAGGACAGGGGACGGAGACCCAGTACTTC.

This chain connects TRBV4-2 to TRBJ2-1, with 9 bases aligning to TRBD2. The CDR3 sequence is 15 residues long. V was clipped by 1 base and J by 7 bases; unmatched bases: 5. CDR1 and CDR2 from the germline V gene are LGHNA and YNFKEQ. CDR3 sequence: CASSQGAGGKNEQFF. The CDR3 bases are TGTGCCAGCAGCCAAGGGGCGGGAGGGAAAAATGAGCAGTTCTTC.

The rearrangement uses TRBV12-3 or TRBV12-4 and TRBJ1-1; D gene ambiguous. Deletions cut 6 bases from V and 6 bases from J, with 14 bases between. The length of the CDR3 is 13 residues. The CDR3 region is CASRPSGIPEAFF. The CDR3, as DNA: TGTGCCAGCAGGCCCTCGGGGATCCCTGAAGCTTTCTTT.

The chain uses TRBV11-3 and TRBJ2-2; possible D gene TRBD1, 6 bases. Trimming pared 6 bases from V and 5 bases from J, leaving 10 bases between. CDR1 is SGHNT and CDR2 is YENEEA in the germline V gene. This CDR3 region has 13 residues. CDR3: CASSITGTGELFF. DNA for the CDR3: TGTGCCAGCAGTATTACAGGGACCGGGGAGCTGTTTTTT.

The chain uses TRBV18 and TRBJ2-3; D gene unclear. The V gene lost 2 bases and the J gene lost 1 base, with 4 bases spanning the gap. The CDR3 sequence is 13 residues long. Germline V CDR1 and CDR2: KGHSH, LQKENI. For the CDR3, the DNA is TGTGCCAGCTCACCAGAGCGCACAGATACGCAGTATTTT. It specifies CASSPERTDTQYF.

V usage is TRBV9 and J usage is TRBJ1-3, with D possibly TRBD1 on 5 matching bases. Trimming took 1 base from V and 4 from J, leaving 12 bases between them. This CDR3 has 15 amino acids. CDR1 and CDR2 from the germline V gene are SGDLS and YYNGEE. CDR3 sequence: CASSVNKGPGNTIYF. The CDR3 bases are TGTGCCAGCAGCGTAAATAAGGGGCCGGGAAACACCATATATTTT. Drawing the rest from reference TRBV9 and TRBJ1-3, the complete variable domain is DSGVTQTPKHLITATGQRVTLRCSPRSGDLSVYWYQQSLDQGLQFLIQYYNGEERAKGNILERFSAQQFPDLHSELNLSSLELGDSALYFCASSVNKGPGNTIYFGEGSWLTVV.

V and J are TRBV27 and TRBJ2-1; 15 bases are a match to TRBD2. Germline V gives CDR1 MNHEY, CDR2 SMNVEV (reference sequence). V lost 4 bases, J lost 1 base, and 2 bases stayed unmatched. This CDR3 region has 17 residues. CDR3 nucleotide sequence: TGTGCCAGCAGTTCCGGGACTAGCGGGAGGTCCTACAATGAGCAGTTCTTC. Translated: CASSSGTSGRSYNEQFF.

The CDR3 spells CASREGIYGYTF. The CDR3, as DNA: TGTGCCAGCAGAGAGGGCATCTATGGCTACACCTTC. The chain is built from TRBV25-1 and TRBJ1-2, with D hard to call. V was cut by 6 bases and J by 4 bases, with 9 bases left in between. This CDR3 comprises 12 residues. The germline V gene has CDR1 MGHDK and CDR2 SYGVNS.

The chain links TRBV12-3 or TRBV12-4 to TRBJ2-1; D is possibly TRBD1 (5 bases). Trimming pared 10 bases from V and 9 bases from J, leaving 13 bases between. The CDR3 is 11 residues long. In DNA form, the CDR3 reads TGTGCCAACAATTTAAGGGGTGAGCAGTTCTTC. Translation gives CANNLRGEQFF.

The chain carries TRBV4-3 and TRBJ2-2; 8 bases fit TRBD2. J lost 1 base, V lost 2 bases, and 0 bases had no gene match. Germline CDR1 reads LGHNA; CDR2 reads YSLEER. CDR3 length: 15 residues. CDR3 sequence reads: CASSQLAGNTGELFF. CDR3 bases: TGCGCCAGCAGCCAACTAGCGGGGAACACCGGGGAGCTGTTTTTT.

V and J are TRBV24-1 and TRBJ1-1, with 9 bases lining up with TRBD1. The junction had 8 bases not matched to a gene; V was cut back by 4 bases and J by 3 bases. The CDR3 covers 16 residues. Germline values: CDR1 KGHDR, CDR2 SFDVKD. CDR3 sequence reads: CATSEPDRGPDTEAFF. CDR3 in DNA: TGTGCCACCAGTGAACCGGACAGGGGACCAGACACTGAAGCTTTCTTT.

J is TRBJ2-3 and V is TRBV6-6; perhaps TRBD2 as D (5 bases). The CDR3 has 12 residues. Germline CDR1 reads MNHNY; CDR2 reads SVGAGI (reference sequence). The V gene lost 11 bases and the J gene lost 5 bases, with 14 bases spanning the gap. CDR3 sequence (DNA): TGTGCCGCCATCGGTGCGGGAGATACGCAGTATTTT. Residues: CAAIGAGDTQYF.

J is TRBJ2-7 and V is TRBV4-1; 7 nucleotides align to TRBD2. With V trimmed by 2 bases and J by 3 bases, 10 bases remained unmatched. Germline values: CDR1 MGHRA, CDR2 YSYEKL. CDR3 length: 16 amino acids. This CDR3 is CASSQPRGGGGYEQYF. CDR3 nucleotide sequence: TGCGCCAGCAGCCAACCCCGCGGTGGGGGGGGCTACGAGCAGTACTTC.

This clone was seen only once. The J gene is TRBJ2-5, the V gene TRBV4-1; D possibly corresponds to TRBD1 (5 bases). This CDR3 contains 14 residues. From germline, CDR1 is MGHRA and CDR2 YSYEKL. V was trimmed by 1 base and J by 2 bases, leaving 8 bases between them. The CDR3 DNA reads TGCGCCAGCAGCCAAGTACAGGCGCAAGAGACCCAGTACTTC. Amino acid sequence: CASSQVQAQETQYF.

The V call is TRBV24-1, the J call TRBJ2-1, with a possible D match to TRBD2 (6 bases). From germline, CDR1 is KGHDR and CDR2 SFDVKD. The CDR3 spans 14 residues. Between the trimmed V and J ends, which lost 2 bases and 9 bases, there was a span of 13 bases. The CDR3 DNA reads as TGTGCCACCAGTGATTCGACTAGTAAGGCTGAGCAGTTCTTC. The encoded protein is CATSDSTSKAEQFF.

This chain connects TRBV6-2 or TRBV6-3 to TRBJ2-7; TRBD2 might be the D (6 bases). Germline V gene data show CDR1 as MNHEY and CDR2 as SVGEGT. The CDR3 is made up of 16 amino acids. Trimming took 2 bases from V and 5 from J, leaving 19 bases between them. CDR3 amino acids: CASSYVLRDNLNEQYF. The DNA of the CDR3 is TGTGCCAGCAGTTACGTCTTGCGGGATAATCTCAACGAGCAGTACTTC.

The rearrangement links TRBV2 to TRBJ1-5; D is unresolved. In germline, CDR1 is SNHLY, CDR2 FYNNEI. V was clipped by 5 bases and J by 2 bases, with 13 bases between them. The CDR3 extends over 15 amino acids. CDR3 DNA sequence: TGTGCCAGCAGTTCGGGGTCCGGGGGCAATCAGCCCCAGCATTTT. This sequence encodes CASSSGSGGNQPQHF.

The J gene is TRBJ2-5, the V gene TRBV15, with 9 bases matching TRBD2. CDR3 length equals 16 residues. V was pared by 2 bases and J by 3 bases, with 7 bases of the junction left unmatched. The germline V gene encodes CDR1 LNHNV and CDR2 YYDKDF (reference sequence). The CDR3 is CATSRIQGLAEETQYF. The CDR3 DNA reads TGTGCCACCAGCAGAATCCAGGGACTAGCAGAAGAGACCCAGTACTTC. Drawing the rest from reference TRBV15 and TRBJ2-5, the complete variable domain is DAMVIQNPRYQVTQFGKPVTLSCSQTLNHNVMYWYQQKSSQAPKLLFHYYDKDFNNEADTPDNFQSRRPNTSFCFLDIRSPGLGDTAMYLCATSRIQGLAEETQYFGPGTRLLVL.

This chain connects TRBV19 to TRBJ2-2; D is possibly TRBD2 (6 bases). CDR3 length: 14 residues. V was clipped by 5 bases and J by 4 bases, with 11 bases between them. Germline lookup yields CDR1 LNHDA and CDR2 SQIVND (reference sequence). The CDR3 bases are TGTGCCAGTAGTCCAGGGACTCCCACCGGGGAGCTGTTTTTT. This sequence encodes CASSPGTPTGELFF.

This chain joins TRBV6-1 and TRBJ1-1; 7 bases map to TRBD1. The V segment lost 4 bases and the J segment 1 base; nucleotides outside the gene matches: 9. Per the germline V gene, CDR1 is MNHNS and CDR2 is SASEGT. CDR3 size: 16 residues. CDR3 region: CASSARQGIGNTEAFF. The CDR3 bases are TGTGCCAGCAGTGCCAGACAGGGTATCGGGAACACTGAAGCTTTCTTT.

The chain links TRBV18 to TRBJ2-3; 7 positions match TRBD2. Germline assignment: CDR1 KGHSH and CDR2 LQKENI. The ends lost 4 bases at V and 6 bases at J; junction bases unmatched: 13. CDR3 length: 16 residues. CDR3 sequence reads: CASSRAGTIGGDTQYF. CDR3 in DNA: TGTGCCAGCTCACGGGCCGGGACTATAGGTGGGGATACGCAGTATTTT.

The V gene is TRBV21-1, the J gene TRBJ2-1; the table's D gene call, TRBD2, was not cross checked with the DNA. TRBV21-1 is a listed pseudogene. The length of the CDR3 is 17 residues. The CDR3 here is CASSKAGTGGDNNEQFF. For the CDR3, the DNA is TGTGCCAGCAGCAAAGCAGGCACCGGGGGGGATAACAATGAGCAGTTCTTC.

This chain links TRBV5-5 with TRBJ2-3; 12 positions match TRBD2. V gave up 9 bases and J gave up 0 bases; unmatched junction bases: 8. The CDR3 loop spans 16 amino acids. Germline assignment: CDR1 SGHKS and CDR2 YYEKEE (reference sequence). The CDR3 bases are TGTGCCACCGAAGGACTAGCGGGGTTTAGCACAGATACGCAGTATTTT. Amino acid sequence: CATEGLAGFSTDTQYF.

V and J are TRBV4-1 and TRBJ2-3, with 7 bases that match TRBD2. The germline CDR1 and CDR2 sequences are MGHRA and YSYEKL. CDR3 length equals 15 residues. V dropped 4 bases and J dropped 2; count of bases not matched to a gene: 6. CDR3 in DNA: TGCGCCAGCAGCCTAAGAAGCGGGGTCACAGATACGCAGTATTTT. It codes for CASSLRSGVTDTQYF.

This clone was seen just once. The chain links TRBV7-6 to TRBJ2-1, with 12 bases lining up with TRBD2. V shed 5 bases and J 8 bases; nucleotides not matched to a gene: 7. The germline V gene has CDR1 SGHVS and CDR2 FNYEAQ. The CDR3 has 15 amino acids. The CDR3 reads CASSPGLAGSDEQFF. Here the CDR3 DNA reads TGTGCCAGCAGCCCAGGACTAGCGGGATCTGATGAGCAGTTCTTC.

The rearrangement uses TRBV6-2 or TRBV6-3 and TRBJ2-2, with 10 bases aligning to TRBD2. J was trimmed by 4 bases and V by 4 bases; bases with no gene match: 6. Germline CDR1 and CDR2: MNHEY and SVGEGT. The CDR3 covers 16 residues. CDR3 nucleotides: TGTGCCAGCAGTTTTCTAGCGGGAGAAAGCACCGGGGAGCTGTTTTTT. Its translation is CASSFLAGESTGELFF.

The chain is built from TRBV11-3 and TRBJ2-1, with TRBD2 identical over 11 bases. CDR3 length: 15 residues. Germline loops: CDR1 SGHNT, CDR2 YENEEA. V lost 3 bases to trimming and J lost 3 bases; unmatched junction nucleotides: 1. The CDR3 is CASSFLAGGYNEQFF. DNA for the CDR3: TGTGCCAGCAGCTTCCTAGCGGGGGGCTACAATGAGCAGTTCTTC.